In this sample, the clone carrying this T cell receptor (beta chain) turned up a few times. The CDR3 sequence is 12 residues long. Trimming stripped 3 bases from V and 4 bases from J, with 9 bases between. Germline CDR1 and CDR2: DFQATT and SNEGSKA (reference sequence). The record originates from a study of blood T cell repertoires in COVID-19. Data came from immunoSEQ multiplex PCR; TCRdb stores just in-frame clones and leaves some out. The table shows 250,000 to 350,000 clones, with 87% occurring only once. What was sequenced was peripheral blood. The gene calls are TRBV20-1 and TRBJ1-1; the D is unclear. The receptor was isolated from a woman in her forties or fifties who had recovered from COVID-19. DNA for the CDR3: TGCAGTGCTAGTGTGGGGAGCACTGAAGCTTTCTTT. Its protein is CSASVGSTEAFF.